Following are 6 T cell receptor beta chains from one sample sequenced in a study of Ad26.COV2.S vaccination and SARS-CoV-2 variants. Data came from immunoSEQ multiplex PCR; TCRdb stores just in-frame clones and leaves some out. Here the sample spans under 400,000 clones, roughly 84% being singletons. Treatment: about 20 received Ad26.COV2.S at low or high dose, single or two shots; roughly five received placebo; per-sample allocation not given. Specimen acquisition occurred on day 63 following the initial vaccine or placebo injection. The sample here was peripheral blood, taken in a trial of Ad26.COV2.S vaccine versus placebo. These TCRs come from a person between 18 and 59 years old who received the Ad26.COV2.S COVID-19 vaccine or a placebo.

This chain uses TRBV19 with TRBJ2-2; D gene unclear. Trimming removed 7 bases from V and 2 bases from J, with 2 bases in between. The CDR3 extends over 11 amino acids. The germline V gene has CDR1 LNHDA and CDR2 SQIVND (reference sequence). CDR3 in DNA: TGTGCCAGTACTAACACCGGGGAGCTGTTTTTT. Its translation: CASTNTGELFF.

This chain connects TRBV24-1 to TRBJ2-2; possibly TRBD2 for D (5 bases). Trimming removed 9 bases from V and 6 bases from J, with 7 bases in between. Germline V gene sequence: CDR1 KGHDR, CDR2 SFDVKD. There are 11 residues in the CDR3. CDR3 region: CATGGPGELFF. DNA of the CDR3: TGTGCCACCGGAGGTCCCGGGGAGCTGTTTTTT.

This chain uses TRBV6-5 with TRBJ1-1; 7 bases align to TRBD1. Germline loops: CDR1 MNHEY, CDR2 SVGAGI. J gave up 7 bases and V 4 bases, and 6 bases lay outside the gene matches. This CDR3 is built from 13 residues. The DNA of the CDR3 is TGTGCCAGCAGTTCCTCCAGGGGGTTTGAAGCTTTCTTT. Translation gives CASSSSRGFEAFF.

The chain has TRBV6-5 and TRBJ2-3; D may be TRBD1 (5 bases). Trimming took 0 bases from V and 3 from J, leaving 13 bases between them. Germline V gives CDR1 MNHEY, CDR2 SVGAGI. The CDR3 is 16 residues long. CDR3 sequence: CASSYSNGHRTDTQYF. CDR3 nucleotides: TGTGCCAGCAGTTACTCGAATGGGCACAGGACAGATACGCAGTATTTT.

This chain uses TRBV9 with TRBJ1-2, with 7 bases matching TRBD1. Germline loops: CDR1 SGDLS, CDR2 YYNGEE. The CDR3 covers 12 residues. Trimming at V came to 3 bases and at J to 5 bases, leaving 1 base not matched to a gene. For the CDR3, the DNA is TGTGCCAGCAGCGAGGGACAGTATGGCTACACCTTC. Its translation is CASSEGQYGYTF.

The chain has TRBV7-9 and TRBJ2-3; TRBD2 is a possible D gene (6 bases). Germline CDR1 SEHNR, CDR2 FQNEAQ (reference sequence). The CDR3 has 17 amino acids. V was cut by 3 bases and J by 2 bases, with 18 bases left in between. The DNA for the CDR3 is TGTGCCAGCAGCTTTTCTTTCGGCGGGGAGAACACAGATACGCAGTATTTT. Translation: CASSFSFGGENTDTQYF.